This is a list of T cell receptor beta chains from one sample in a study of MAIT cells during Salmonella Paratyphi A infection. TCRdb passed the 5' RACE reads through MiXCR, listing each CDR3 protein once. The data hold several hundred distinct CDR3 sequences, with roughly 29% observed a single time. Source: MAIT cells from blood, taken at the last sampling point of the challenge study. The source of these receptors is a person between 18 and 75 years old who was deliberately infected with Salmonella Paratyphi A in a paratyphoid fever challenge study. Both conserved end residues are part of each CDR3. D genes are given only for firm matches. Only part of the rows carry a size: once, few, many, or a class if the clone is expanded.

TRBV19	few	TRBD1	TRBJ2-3	TGTGCCAGTAGTATCGGGACAGGGGATGCAGATACGCAGTATTTT	CASSIGTGDADTQYF
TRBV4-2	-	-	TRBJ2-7	TGTGCCAGCAGCCAAGATTTGGGGGACCCCCTCGAGCAGTACTTC	CASSQDLGDPLEQYF
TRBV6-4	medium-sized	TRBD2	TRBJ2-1	TGTGCCAGCAGTGGAGGACTAGCTAATGAGCAGTTCTTC	CASSGGLANEQFF
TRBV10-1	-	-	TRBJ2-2	TGCGCCAGCAGCGCTTGGGGGGAGACCGGGGAGCTGTTTTTT	CASSAWGETGELFF
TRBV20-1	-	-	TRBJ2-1	TGCAGTGCCCTTATGGGAGCTTCCTACAATGAGCAGTTCTTC	CSALMGASYNEQFF
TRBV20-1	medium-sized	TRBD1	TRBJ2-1	TGCAGTGCCCCAGATGGGGACAGGTCCTACAATGAGCAGTTCTTC	CSAPDGDRSYNEQFF
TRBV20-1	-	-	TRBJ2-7	TGCAGTGCTAGAATAGCGGAGCCCTACGAGCAGTACTTC	CSARIAEPYEQYF
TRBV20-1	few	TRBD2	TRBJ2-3	TGCAGTGCTAGAGATAGACTAGCGGGAGTCACAGATACGCAGTATTTT	CSARDRLAGVTDTQYF
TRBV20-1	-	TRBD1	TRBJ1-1	TGCAGTGCTAAGGACAGGGGGCACACTGAAGCTTTCTTT	CSAKDRGHTEAFF
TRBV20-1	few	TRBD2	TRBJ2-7	TGCAGTGCTCCAGCGGGAGACATACTCGAGCAGTACTTC	CSAPAGDILEQYF
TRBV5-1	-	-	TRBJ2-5	TGCGCCAGCAGCCCCCAGGTCAGCAGCGAGACCCAGTACTTC	CASSPQVSSETQYF
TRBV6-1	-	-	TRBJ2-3	TGTGCCAGCAGCGGGACTCAAAGTCCCACAGATACGCAGGATTTT	CASSGTQSPTDTQDF
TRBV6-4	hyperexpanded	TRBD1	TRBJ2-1	TGTGCCAGCAGTGAGCAGGGGGCTTCGTCCTACAATGAGCAGTTCTTC	CASSEQGASSYNEQFF
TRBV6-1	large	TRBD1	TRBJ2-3	TGTGCCAGCAGTCCTTCCACAGGGGGCGCAGATACGCAGTATTTT	CASSPSTGGADTQYF
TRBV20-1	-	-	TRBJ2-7	TGCAGTGCTAGAGATCCCCTCCGGGGAGGGGGCAGGTACGAGCAGTACTTC	CSARDPLRGGGRYEQYF
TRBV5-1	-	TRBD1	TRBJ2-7	TGCGCCAGCAGCTTGGACAGGGGCTACGAGCAGTACTTC	CASSLDRGYEQYF
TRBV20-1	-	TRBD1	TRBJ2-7	TGCAGTGCTAGAGTCCGTGGGGCGGGGACAGGGCACTACGAGCAGTACTTC	CSARVRGAGTGHYEQYF
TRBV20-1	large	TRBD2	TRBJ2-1	TGCAGTGCTAGAGATCTTAGGCGGGAGATCAATGAGCAGTTCTTC	CSARDLRREINEQFF
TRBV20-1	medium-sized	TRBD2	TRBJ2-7	TGCAGTGCTAGATATCTAGCGGGAGGGATCTACGAGCAGTACTTC	CSARYLAGGIYEQYF
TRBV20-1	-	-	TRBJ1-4	TGCAGTGCTAGTTTACAGATTAATGAAAAACTGTTTTTT	CSASLQINEKLFF
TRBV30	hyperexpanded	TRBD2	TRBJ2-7	TGTGCCTGGAGTGTCCAGCGGGAGCCCTACGAGCAGTACTTC	CAWSVQREPYEQYF
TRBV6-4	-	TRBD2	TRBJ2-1	TGTGCCAGCAGTGACTCGAGGGAGGGTTCCTACAATGAGCAGTTCTTC	CASSDSREGSYNEQFF
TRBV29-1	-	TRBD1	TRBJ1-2	TGCAGCGTTCCGGGACAGGGGGCGAGCTATGGCTACACCTTC	CSVPGQGASYGYTF
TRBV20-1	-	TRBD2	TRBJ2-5	TGCAGTGCTAGGACCGGACTAGCGGAAGCGGAGACCCAGTACTTC	CSARTGLAEAETQYF
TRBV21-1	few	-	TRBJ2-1	TGTGCCAGCAGCTCCCATTTCGGTTGCGAGCAGTTCTTC	CASSSHFGCEQFF
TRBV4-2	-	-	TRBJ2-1	TGTGCCAGCAGCCAGGGGTCTAGCAGCGAACCTTACAATGAGCAGTTCTTC	CASSQGSSSEPYNEQFF
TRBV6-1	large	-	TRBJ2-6	TGTGCCAGCACCGACAGGTCCTCTGGGGCCAACGTCCTGACTTTC	CASTDRSSGANVLTF
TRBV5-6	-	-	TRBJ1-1	TGTGCCAGCAGCTTGATGAGGCCGAACACTGAAGCTTTCTTT	CASSLMRPNTEAFF
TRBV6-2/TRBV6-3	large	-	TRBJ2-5	TGTGCCAGCAGTCGCGGAGAGGTGGAGACCCAGTACTTC	CASSRGEVETQYF
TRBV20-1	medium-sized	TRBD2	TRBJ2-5	TGCAGTGCTAGGCTTTCCGGACTAGCGGGAATATCCGGTCCGGGAGAGACCCAGTACTTC	CSARLSGLAGISGPGETQYF
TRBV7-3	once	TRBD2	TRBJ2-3	TGTGCCAGCAGCTTAACGGACGCGGGAGGCCACACAGATACGCAGTATTTT	CASSLTDAGGHTDTQYF
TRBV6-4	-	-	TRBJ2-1	TGTGCCAGCAGTTCCGAGGCGGCCACGGGGAATGAGCAGTTCTTC	CASSSEAATGNEQFF
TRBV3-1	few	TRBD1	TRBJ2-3	TGTGCCAGCAGCCTAGGACAGGGGACAGTAGATACGCAGTATTTT	CASSLGQGTVDTQYF